This T cell receptor (beta chain) was observed in a study of T cell changes during pregnancy in multiple sclerosis. The protocol was immunoSEQ multiplex PCR, while the TCRdb copy is restricted to in-frame clones and leaves out a portion. The table lists roughly 63,000 clones, 93% of them singletons. Trimming removed 5 bases from V and 3 bases from J, with 14 bases in between. From germline, CDR1 is MNHEY and CDR2 SMNVEV (reference sequence). This CDR3 has 14 residues. This clonotype was sampled from a female donor with multiple sclerosis, enrolled in a pregnancy study. J is TRBJ2-7 and V is TRBV27, with D possibly being TRBD1 (6 bases). The sequences come from CD8+ T cells from peripheral blood mononuclear cells, collected in the second trimester of pregnancy. CDR3 loop: CASSLRDTLYEQYF. The CDR3 DNA sequence: TGTGCCAGCAGTCTCCGGGACACCCTCTACGAGCAGTACTTC.